The 2 T cell receptor beta chains below come from one sample, sequenced in a study of T cell responses to AZD1222 COVID-19 vaccine (dated by TCRdb to about 2021). The method was the immunoSEQ multiplex PCR assay. Drawn from immuneACCESS, this table holds only the in-frame rearrangements with V and J called that TCRdb kept. Clones are partly lost; checked studies trace under half to an unresolved V gene and leave the rest unexplained. The sample has roughly 150,000 clones on record, roughly nine tenths of them singletons. The top ten clones comprise around 1.5% of the sample. This sample's time point label indicates: about 28 days (+/-7) after the second vaccine dose. This sample comprised peripheral blood, obtained 28 days after the second AZD1222 dose. All receptors come from an adult who received the AZD1222 COVID-19 vaccine.

This clone was counted between two and nine times. This chain connects TRBV30 to TRBJ1-5; no firm D call. The CDR3 length is 15 residues. Germline CDR1 GTSNPN, CDR2 SVGIG (reference sequence). Trimming cost V 0 bases and J 7 bases, with 16 bases left between them. CDR3 DNA: TGTGCCTGGAGTGTATATAGTACTACCCCCCAGCCCCAGCATTTT. This translates into CAWSVYSTTPQPQHF.

The rearrangement uses TRBV5-4 and TRBJ1-5; no firm D call. This CDR3 contains 18 residues. Germline-derived CDR1 and CDR2 are SGHNT and YYREEE (reference sequence). V lost 7 bases and J 1 base, leaving 24 bases between the germline ends. Here the CDR3 DNA reads TGTGCCAGCGCTAAGTCTTGCCAAGAGCTATTCAGCAATCAGCCCCAGCATTTT. Its translation: CASAKSCQELFSNQPQHF.